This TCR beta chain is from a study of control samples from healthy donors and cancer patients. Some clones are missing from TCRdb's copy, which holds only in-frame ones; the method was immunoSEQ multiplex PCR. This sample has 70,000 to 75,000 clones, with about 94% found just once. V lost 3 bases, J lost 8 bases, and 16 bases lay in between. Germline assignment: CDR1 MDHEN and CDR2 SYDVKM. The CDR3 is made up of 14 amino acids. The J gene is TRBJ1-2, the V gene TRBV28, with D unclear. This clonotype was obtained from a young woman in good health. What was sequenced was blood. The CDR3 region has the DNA TGTGCCAGCAGTTTTTTTACCTCAGGCGACGGCTACACCTTC. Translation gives CASSFFTSGDGYTF.